The sample holds many counts of the clone carrying this TCR beta chain. This entry is derived from a study of T cells in Graves' hyperthyroidism and ophthalmopathy. Authors of the study amplified TCR beta CDR3 regions from RNA transcripts. The study used the HTBI primer set for a first-round RT-PCR of the TCR CDR3. TCRdb re-called the multiplex PCR reads with MiXCR, one entry per CDR3 protein. The repertoire consists of 450,000 to 700,000 distinct CDR3 sequences, with around 42% occurring once and the leading ten covering 15% to 20%. Trimming removed 2 bases from V and 5 bases from J; junction bases left unmatched: 8. CDR1 SEHNR and CDR2 FQNEAQ come from the germline V gene (reference sequence). The CDR3 totals 16 residues.

The chain combines TRBV7-9 with TRBJ2-1; 8 nucleotides agree with TRBD1. This clonotype originated in an adult woman with Graves' disease, either hyperthyroidism or ophthalmopathy (not recorded which). Sequenced material: peripheral blood or thyroid tissue (not recorded which). The CDR3 region is CASSLWTGLRNNEQFF. DNA of the CDR3: TGTGCCAGCAGCTTATGGACAGGGCTAAGGAACAATGAGCAGTTCTTC.